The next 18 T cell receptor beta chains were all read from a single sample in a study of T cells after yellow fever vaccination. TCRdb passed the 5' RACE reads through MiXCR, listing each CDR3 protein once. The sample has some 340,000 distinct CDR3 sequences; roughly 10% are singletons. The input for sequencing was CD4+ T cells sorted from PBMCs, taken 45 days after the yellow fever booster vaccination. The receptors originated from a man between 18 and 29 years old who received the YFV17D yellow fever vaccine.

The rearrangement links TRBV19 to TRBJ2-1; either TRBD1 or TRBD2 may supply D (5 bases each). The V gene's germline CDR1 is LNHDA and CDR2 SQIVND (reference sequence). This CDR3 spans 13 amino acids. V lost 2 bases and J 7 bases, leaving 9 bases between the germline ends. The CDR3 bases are TGTGCCAGTAGTATACTCGGGGCTAATGAGCAGTTCTTC. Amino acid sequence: CASSILGANEQFF.

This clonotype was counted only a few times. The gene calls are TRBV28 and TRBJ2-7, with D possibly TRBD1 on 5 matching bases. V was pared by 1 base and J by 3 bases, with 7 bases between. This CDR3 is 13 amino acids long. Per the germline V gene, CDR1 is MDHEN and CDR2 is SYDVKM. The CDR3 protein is CASSLSGFYEQYV. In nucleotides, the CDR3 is TGTGCCAGCAGTTTATCAGGGTTCTACGAGCAGTACGTC.

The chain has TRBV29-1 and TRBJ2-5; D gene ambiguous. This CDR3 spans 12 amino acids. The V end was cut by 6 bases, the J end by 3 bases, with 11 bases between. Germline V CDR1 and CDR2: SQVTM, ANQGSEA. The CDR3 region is CSVSDDKETQYF. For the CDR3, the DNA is TGCAGCGTAAGCGATGATAAAGAGACCCAGTACTTC.

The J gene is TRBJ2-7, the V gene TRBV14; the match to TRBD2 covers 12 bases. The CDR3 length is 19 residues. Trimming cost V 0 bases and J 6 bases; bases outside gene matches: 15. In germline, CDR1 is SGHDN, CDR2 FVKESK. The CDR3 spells CASSQDRGWTSGDPAEQYF. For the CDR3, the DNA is TGTGCCAGCAGCCAAGATCGTGGTTGGACTAGCGGGGACCCCGCCGAGCAGTACTTC.

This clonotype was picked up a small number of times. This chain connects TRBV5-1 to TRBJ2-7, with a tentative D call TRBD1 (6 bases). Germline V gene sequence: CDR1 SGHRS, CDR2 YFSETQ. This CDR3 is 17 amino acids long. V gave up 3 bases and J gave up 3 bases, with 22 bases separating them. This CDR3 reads CASSWSSRGSRGYEQYV. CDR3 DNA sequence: TGCGCCAGCAGCTGGTCATCCAGGGGTTCTAGGGGCTACGAGCAGTACGTC.

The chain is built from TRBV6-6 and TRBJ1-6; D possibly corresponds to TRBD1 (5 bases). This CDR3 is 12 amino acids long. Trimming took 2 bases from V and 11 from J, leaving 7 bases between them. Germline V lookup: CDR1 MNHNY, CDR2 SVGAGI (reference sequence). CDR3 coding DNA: TGTGCCAGCAGTTACGTGGGACCACCCCTCCACTTT. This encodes CASSYVGPPLHF.

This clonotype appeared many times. The CDR3 DNA follows: TGTGCCAGCAGCCCCCCCCGCAGGGTTCTCACCGGGGAGCTGTTTTTT. This sequence encodes CASSPPRRVLTGELFF. This chain links TRBV3-1 with TRBJ2-2, with TRBD1 as a possible D gene (5 bases). Germline lookup yields CDR1 LGHDT and CDR2 YNNKEL (reference sequence). The CDR3 extends over 16 amino acids. Trimming took 4 bases from V and 4 from J, leaving 16 bases between them.

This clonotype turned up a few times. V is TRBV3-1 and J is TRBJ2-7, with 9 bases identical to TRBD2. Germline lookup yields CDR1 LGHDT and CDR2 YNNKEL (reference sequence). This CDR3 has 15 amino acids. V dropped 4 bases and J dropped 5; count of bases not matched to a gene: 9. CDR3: CASSLLAGGGHEQYF. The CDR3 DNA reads TGTGCCAGCAGCCTTTTGGCGGGGGGGGGCCACGAGCAGTACTTC.

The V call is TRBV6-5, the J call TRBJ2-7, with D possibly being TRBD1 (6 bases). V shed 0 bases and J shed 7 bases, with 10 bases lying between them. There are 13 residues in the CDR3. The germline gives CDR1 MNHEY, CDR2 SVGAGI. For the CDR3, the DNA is TGTGCCAGCAGTTACTCGGGAACAGGGGAGCAGTACGTC. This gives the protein CASSYSGTGEQYV.

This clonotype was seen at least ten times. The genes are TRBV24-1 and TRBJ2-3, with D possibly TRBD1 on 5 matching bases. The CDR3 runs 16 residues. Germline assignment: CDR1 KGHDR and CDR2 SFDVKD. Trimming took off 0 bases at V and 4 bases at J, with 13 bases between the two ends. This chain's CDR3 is CATSDLGSEGADTQYF. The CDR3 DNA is TGTGCCACCAGTGATTTGGGGTCCGAAGGGGCAGATACGCAGTATTTT.

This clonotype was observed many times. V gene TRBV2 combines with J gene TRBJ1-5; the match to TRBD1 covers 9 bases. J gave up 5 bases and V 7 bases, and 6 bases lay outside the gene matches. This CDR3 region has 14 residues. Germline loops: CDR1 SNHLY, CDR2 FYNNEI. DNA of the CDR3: TGTGCCAGCAAACAGGGGGCGCAGGATCAGCCCCAGCATTTT. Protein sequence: CASKQGAQDQPQHF.

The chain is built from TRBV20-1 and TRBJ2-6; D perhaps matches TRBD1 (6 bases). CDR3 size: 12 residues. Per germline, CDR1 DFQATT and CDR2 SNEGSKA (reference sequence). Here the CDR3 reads CSGQSGANVLTF. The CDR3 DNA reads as TGCAGCGGACAGTCTGGGGCCAACGTCCTGACTTTC.

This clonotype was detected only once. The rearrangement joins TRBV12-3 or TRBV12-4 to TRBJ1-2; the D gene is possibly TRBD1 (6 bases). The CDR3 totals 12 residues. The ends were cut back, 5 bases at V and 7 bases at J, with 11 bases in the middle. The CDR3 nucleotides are TGTGCCAGCAGTACAGGGAGTCGTGGCTACACCTTC. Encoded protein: CASSTGSRGYTF.

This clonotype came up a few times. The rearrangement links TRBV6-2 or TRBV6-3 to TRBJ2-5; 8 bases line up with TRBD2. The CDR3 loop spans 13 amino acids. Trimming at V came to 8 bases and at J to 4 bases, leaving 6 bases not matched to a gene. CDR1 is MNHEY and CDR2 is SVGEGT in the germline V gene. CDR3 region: CASGTSGGETQYF. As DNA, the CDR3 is TGTGCCAGCGGGACGAGCGGGGGAGAGACCCAGTACTTC.

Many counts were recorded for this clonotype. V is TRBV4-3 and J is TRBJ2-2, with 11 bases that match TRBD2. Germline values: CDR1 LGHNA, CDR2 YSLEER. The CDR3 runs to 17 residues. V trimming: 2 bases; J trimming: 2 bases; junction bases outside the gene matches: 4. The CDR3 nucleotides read TGCGCCAGCAGCCAACACCTAGCGGGGGGAAACACCGGGGAGCTGTTTTTT. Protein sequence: CASSQHLAGGNTGELFF.

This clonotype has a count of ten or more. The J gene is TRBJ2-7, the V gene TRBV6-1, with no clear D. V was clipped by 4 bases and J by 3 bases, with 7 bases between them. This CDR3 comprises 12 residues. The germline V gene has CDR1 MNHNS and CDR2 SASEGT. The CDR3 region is CASSVQDYEQYF. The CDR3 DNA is TGTGCCAGCAGTGTCCAGGACTACGAGCAGTACTTC.

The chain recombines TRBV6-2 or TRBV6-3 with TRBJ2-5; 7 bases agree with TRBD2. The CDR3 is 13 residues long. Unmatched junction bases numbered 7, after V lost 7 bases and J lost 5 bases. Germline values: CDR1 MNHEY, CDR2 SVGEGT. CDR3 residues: CASTPGGKETQYF. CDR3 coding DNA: TGTGCCAGCACCCCCGGGGGGAAGGAGACCCAGTACTTC.

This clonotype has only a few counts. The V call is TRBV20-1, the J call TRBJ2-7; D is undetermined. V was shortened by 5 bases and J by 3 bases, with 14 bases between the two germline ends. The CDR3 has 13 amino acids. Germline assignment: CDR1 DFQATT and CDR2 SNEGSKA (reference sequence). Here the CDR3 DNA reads TGCAGTGCTCCCTTGCGCGGCGACTACGAGCAGTACTTC. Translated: CSAPLRGDYEQYF.